Following are 13 T cell receptor beta chains from one sample sequenced in a study of blood T cell repertoires in COVID-19. TCRdb's table, derived via immunoSEQ multiplex PCR, lists solely in-frame clones and lacks some. The sample yields 150,000 to 200,000 clones, under 85% seen once. The sequencing sample was made of peripheral blood. Source of these receptors: a woman older than 75 with acute or convalescent COVID-19.

This clone was counted a few times. The genes are TRBV6-2 or TRBV6-3 and TRBJ1-5; TRBD1 might be the D (5 bases). There are 18 residues in the CDR3. Trimming stripped 0 bases from V and 1 base from J, with 16 bases between. Germline V gene data show CDR1 as MNHEY and CDR2 as SVGEGT. CDR3 nucleotide sequence: TGTGCCAGCAGTTACTCTGGTCTAAGGGGAATGAGCAATCAGCCCCAGCATTTT. This gives the protein CASSYSGLRGMSNQPQHF.

This clone was seen once. The CDR3 nucleotides read TGTGCTAGTGGTTTGGAAAGAACCCAGGGAATCACCGGGGAGCTGTTTTTT. Protein sequence: CASGLERTQGITGELFF. V and J are TRBV12-5 and TRBJ2-2; perhaps TRBD1 as D (5 bases). Between the trimmed V and J ends, which lost 1 base and 4 bases, there was a span of 16 bases. Germline V lookup: CDR1 LGHNT, CDR2 FRNRAP. The CDR3 covers 17 residues.

The chain combines TRBV11-3 with TRBJ2-1; the D gene is possibly TRBD2 (5 bases). This CDR3 has 12 residues. Germline-derived CDR1 and CDR2 are SGHNT and YENEEA. V was pared by 6 bases and J by 12 bases, with 15 bases between. DNA for the CDR3: TGTGCCAGCAGTTATTCAGACTATCGGCAGTTCTTC. As protein: CASSYSDYRQFF.

V usage is TRBV30 and J usage is TRBJ1-2; possibly TRBD1 for D (5 bases). CDR3 size: 13 residues. Germline loops: CDR1 GTSNPN, CDR2 SVGIG (reference sequence). Deletions cut 2 bases from V and 6 bases from J, with 13 bases between. The CDR3 nucleotides are TGTGCCTGGAGTCTGGGTAGGGGAAATGGCTACACCTTC. Its protein product is CAWSLGRGNGYTF.

The J gene is TRBJ1-1, the V gene TRBV6-1, with D maybe TRBD1 (5 bases). V was cut by 1 base and J by 4 bases, with 13 bases left in between. Germline V gene sequence: CDR1 MNHNS, CDR2 SASEGT. This CDR3 is 15 amino acids long. Here the CDR3 reads CASSEGVGVSTEAFF. The DNA of the CDR3 is TGTGCCAGCAGTGAAGGGGTAGGGGTTAGCACTGAAGCTTTCTTT.

This clone was detected once. This sequence joins TRBV19 and TRBJ2-1; 8 bases line up with TRBD2. The CDR3 contains 14 residues. After removal of 6 bases from V and 3 bases from J, the junction contained 4 bases not matched to a gene. Germline V gives CDR1 LNHDA, CDR2 SQIVND (reference sequence). The CDR3 DNA follows: TGTGCCAGTAGAACTAGCGGATTCTACAATGAGCAGTTCTTC. This encodes CASRTSGFYNEQFF.

The CDR3 region has the DNA TGTGCCAGCAGTTACCGACAGGGGGCGGGAAACACCATATATTTT. It yields the protein CASSYRQGAGNTIYF. V and J are TRBV6-5 and TRBJ1-3, with 10 bases lining up with TRBD1. Germline loops: CDR1 MNHEY, CDR2 SVGAGI. The ends lost 2 bases at V and 4 bases at J; junction bases unmatched: 2. The CDR3 has 15 residues.

This sequence joins TRBV19 and TRBJ2-2; 7 nucleotides agree with TRBD1. V dropped 3 bases and J dropped 3; count of bases not matched to a gene: 4. The CDR3 is 15 amino acids. Germline V CDR1 and CDR2: LNHDA, SQIVND (reference sequence). This CDR3 reads CASSIRDRYTGELFF. The CDR3 nucleotides are TGTGCCAGTAGTATTAGGGACAGATACACCGGGGAGCTGTTTTTT.

The rearrangement uses TRBV18 and TRBJ2-7; TRBD1 might be the D (5 bases). This CDR3 spans 13 amino acids. V lost 5 bases to trimming and J lost 3 bases, with 11 bases between them. CDR1 KGHSH and CDR2 LQKENI come from the germline V gene. The CDR3 DNA reads TGTGCCAGCTCAGGGGCACAGCTCTACGAGCAGTACTTC. Its protein product is CASSGAQLYEQYF.

The chain recombines TRBV27 with TRBJ1-5; D not resolved. CDR3 length: 15 amino acids. Trimming left V 5 bases short and J 7 bases short, with 18 bases between. The germline CDR1 and CDR2 sequences are MNHEY and SMNVEV (reference sequence). CDR3 DNA: TGTGCCAGCAGTCCCCTACGGCCGACCGGGCAGCCCCAGCATTTT. It codes for CASSPLRPTGQPQHF.

This sequence joins TRBV18 and TRBJ1-1; no definite D call. V gave up 1 base and J gave up 0 bases, with 3 bases separating them. This CDR3 is built from 13 residues. The V gene's germline CDR1 is KGHSH and CDR2 LQKENI. CDR3 in amino acids: CASSPQLNTEAFF. In DNA form, the CDR3 reads TGTGCCAGCTCACCACAGCTGAACACTGAAGCTTTCTTT.

V gene TRBV11-2 combines with J gene TRBJ1-5; 10 bases match TRBD1. Germline V gene sequence: CDR1 SGHAT, CDR2 FQNNGV. Losses at the gene ends were 5 bases for V and 2 bases for J; bases not matched to a gene: 0. The CDR3 has 14 residues. CDR3 bases: TGTGCCAGCAGCGGGACAGGGGGCAATCAGCCCCAGCATTTT. This translates into CASSGTGGNQPQHF.

This chain uses TRBV5-4 with TRBJ1-2; a possible D gene is TRBD1 (5 bases). Trimming left V 4 bases short and J 4 bases short, with 8 bases between. Germline CDR1 SGHNT, CDR2 YYREEE (reference sequence). The CDR3 covers 12 residues. The DNA for the CDR3 is TGTGCCAGCAGCGTCGACAGCTATGGCTACACCTTC. Translating it yields CASSVDSYGYTF.